One and the same sample provided the 20 T cell receptor beta chains below, sequenced in a study of cytomegalovirus exposure and HLA in healthy donors. This PCR relied on a set of 60 Vbeta primers and 13 Jbeta primers. The data were produced by immunoSEQ multiplex PCR, yet TCRdb's version contains in-frame clones alone and is incomplete. The sample shows 83,000 or so clones, about three quarters of them seen only once. Sequences were obtained from PBMCs. The source is a man aged 25-45 years in good health and CMV-seropositive.

The chain carries TRBV4-3 and TRBJ2-7, with D maybe TRBD2 (7 bases). Between the trimmed V and J ends, which lost 8 bases and 3 bases, there was a span of 14 bases. Germline values: CDR1 LGHNA, CDR2 YSLEER. The length of the CDR3 is 13 residues. The CDR3 DNA follows: TGCGCCAGCGAGGGGGGGAGAGACTACGAGCAGTACTTC. This sequence encodes CASEGGRDYEQYF.

The rearrangement joins TRBV30 to TRBJ1-6; TRBD1 aligns across 8 bases. The CDR3 runs to 15 residues. V shed 5 bases, J shed 5 bases, and the junction held 8 bases outside the gene matches. Germline assignment: CDR1 GTSNPN and CDR2 SVGIG (reference sequence). The CDR3 region is CAWGPGGVDNSPLHF. CDR3 bases: TGTGCCTGGGGGCCAGGGGGCGTCGATAATTCACCCCTCCACTTT.

There are a few counts of this clone. This chain joins TRBV4-2 and TRBJ2-3; D is perhaps TRBD2 (7 bases). The germline V gene encodes CDR1 LGHNA and CDR2 YNFKEQ. V was trimmed by 1 base and J by 0 bases, leaving 14 bases between them. CDR3 size: 17 residues. In DNA, the CDR3 is TGTGCCAGCAGCCAAGTCGGCGGGGGCCATAGCACAGATACGCAGTATTTT. Amino acid sequence: CASSQVGGGHSTDTQYF.

The chain has TRBV15 and TRBJ2-3; TRBD2 is a possible D gene (7 bases). CDR1 and CDR2 (germline): LNHNV, YYDKDF (reference sequence). The CDR3 length is 16 residues. The ends were cut back, 0 bases at V and 5 bases at J, with 15 bases in the middle. The chain's CDR3 is CATSRDRQGRVDTQYF. The DNA for the CDR3 is TGTGCCACCAGCAGAGATCGCCAGGGGAGGGTAGATACGCAGTATTTT.

Only a few counts were recorded for this clone. The chain joins TRBV5-4 to TRBJ1-3; no reliable D call. The CDR3 is 13 residues long. The ends were cut back, 5 bases at V and 4 bases at J, with 10 bases in the middle. Germline V gives CDR1 SGHNT, CDR2 YYREEE (reference sequence). DNA of the CDR3: TGTGCCAGCAGTTCCCCCGGGGGAAACACCATATATTTT. Protein sequence: CASSSPGGNTIYF.

The CDR3 DNA is TGTGCCAGCAGCCCTTGGACTAGCGGGGGGCCGCCGGTATACGAGCAGTACTTC. Its translation: CASSPWTSGGPPVYEQYF. The V call is TRBV13, the J call TRBJ2-7; 14 bases agree with TRBD2. Germline V gives CDR1 PRHDT, CDR2 FYEKMQ (reference sequence). Trimming at V came to 5 bases and at J to 4 bases, leaving 13 bases not matched to a gene. The CDR3 length is 18 residues.

V and J are TRBV11-2 and TRBJ1-2, with D possibly being TRBD1 (5 bases). The V gene's germline CDR1 is SGHAT and CDR2 FQNNGV. The CDR3 runs to 16 residues. Trimming stripped 4 bases from V and 4 bases from J, with 19 bases between. The CDR3 reads CASSSPREGPVYGYTF. The CDR3 nucleotides are TGTGCCAGCAGCTCCCCCCGGGAGGGACCCGTCTATGGCTACACCTTC. Variable domain in full (rest from reference TRBV11-2 and TRBJ1-2): EAGVAQSPRYKIIEKRQSVAFWCNPISGHATLYWYQQILGQGPKLLIQFQNNGVVDDSQLPKDRFSAERLKGVDSTLKIQPAKLEDSAVYLCASSSPREGPVYGYTFGSGTRLTVV.

V usage is TRBV7-9 and J usage is TRBJ1-2, with TRBD1 as a possible D gene (5 bases). The length of the CDR3 is 12 residues. Trimming stripped 5 bases from V and 4 bases from J, with 8 bases between. Germline V CDR1 and CDR2: SEHNR, FQNEAQ (reference sequence). The CDR3 region has the DNA TGTGCCAGCAGCCCCCAGGGCTATGGCTACACCTTC. The encoded protein is CASSPQGYGYTF. Combining the CDR3 with reference TRBV7-9 and TRBJ1-2 gives the whole variable domain DTGVSQNPRHKITKRGQNVTFRCDPISEHNRLYWYRQTLGQGPEFLTYFQNEAQLEKSRLLSDRFSAERPKGSFSTLEIQRTEQGDSAMYLCASSPQGYGYTFGSGTRLTVV.

This clone showed up just a few times. The rearrangement uses TRBV5-6 and TRBJ1-6, with D possibly TRBD1 on 5 matching bases. The CDR3 totals 15 residues. Trimming removed 4 bases at V and 4 bases at J, with 12 bases between. In germline, CDR1 is SGHDT, CDR2 YYEEEE. The CDR3 spells CASSNADRYNSPLHF. The CDR3 DNA reads TGTGCCAGCAGCAACGCCGACAGATATAATTCACCCCTCCACTTT.

The gene calls are TRBV30 and TRBJ1-6, with 7 bases lining up with TRBD1. The CDR3 sequence is 14 residues long. After removal of 1 base from V and 10 bases from J, the junction contained 7 bases not matched to a gene. Germline CDR1 GTSNPN, CDR2 SVGIG (reference sequence). CDR3 sequence: CAWSAGQGDSPLHF. The CDR3 DNA follows: TGTGCCTGGAGTGCTGGGCAGGGGGACTCACCCCTCCACTTT.

V gene TRBV2 combines with J gene TRBJ1-5; D is unclear. Trimming cost V 6 bases and J 2 bases, with 17 bases left between them. Germline V CDR1 and CDR2: SNHLY, FYNNEI. The CDR3 loop spans 16 amino acids. CDR3 in amino acids: CASSELRASGNQPQHF. DNA for the CDR3: TGTGCCAGCAGCGAATTGCGGGCCTCGGGCAATCAGCCCCAGCATTTT.

The chain carries TRBV30 and TRBJ2-5; D possibly corresponds to TRBD2 (6 bases). V dropped 1 base and J dropped 2 bases, with 17 bases sitting between them. CDR3 length: 16 amino acids. CDR1 is GTSNPN, CDR2 SVGIG, per germline (reference sequence). In nucleotides, the CDR3 is TGTGCCTGGAGTGGGAATGGAGGGGTGGGGCAAGAGACCCAGTACTTC. It encodes CAWSGNGGVGQETQYF.

Comment on this clone: The junction departs from germline at one end; a sequencing error may be responsible. The chain uses TRBV10-3 and TRBJ1-5; 10 nucleotides align to TRBD1. The CDR3 consists of 15 residues. Germline CDR1 is ENHRY and CDR2 is SYGVKD. DNA for the CDR3: TGTGCCAGCAGTGAAGGGACAGGGGGCAATCAGCCCCAGCATTTT. Its translation: CASSEGTGGNQPQHF.

The V call is TRBV27, the J call TRBJ2-7; TRBD1 might be the D (6 bases). The CDR3 length is 14 residues. The germline CDR1 and CDR2 sequences are MNHEY and SMNVEV (reference sequence). The germline V and J ends were trimmed by 5 bases and 4 bases, with 15 bases remaining between them. CDR3 loop: CASSRSGTNYEQYF. The CDR3, as DNA: TGTGCCAGCAGTAGATCCGGGACAAATTACGAGCAGTACTTC.

The gene calls are TRBV28 and TRBJ2-5; possibly TRBD2 for D (6 bases). The CDR3 runs to 13 residues. Per the germline V gene, CDR1 is MDHEN and CDR2 is SYDVKM. Trimming removed 10 bases at V and 4 bases at J, with 16 bases between. The CDR3 protein is CATQIPSVETQYF. The DNA for the CDR3 is TGTGCCACCCAAATCCCTAGCGTAGAGACCCAGTACTTC.

This chain uses TRBV27 with TRBJ2-6; perhaps TRBD1 as D (6 bases). Germline V CDR1 and CDR2: MNHEY, SMNVEV (reference sequence). Between the trimmed V and J ends, which lost 6 bases and 3 bases, there was a span of 9 bases. The CDR3 covers 14 residues. The chain's CDR3 is CASRTGYGANVLTF. CDR3 coding DNA: TGTGCCAGCAGAACAGGGTATGGGGCCAACGTCCTGACTTTC.

This clone was picked up a small number of times. The sample has other DNA sequences that encode this CDR3 too. The chain links TRBV5-1 to TRBJ1-5, with 7 bases identical to TRBD1. The CDR3 loop spans 16 amino acids. Losses at the gene ends were 0 bases for V and 0 bases for J; bases not matched to a gene: 3. From germline, CDR1 is SGHRS and CDR2 YFSETQ. This CDR3 is CASSLGDSYSNQPQHF. DNA for the CDR3: TGCGCCAGCAGCTTGGGGGACAGTTATAGCAATCAGCCCCAGCATTTT.

The chain couples TRBV29-1 to TRBJ1-4; D remains ambiguous. CDR1 and CDR2 from the germline V gene are SQVTM and ANQGSEA. CDR3 length: 13 amino acids. The ends were cut back, 4 bases at V and 6 bases at J, with 12 bases in the middle. The CDR3 nucleotides read TGCAGCGTTGGGGAGCCCCACGATGAAAAACTGTTTTTT. Protein: CSVGEPHDEKLFF.

This clone was detected a few times. The rearrangement links TRBV30 to TRBJ2-5, with a tentative D call TRBD1 (6 bases). Trimming took off 5 bases at V and 2 bases at J, with 12 bases between the two ends. CDR3 length: 13 residues. Germline V CDR1 and CDR2: GTSNPN, SVGIG (reference sequence). The CDR3 spells CAWQRQVQETQYF. The CDR3 DNA reads as TGTGCCTGGCAAAGACAGGTACAAGAGACCCAGTACTTC.

There are a few counts of this clone. V usage is TRBV9 and J usage is TRBJ1-6; no definite D call. This CDR3 has 15 amino acids. Deletions cut 3 bases from V and 2 bases from J, with 9 bases between. CDR1 is SGDLS, CDR2 YYNGEE, per germline. The CDR3: CASSASGTYNSPLHF. The CDR3 bases are TGTGCCAGCAGCGCCTCCGGGACCTATAATTCACCCCTCCACTTT.